This T cell receptor beta chain is drawn from a study of CD8 T cells in ankylosing spondylitis (dated by TCRdb to about 2017). General notes on the study: To find TCR variants linked to disease, the study profiled T cell receptor beta repertoires in ankylosing spondylitis patients and healthy donors. In total, the full study cohort was made up of about 99 healthy donors and 25 ankylosing spondylitis patients. Peripheral blood was sampled, and synovial fluid was also collected from ankylosing spondylitis patients.

This clonotype has a count of ten or more. This receptor's antigen is unknown. The record has no base qualities; no much larger clone is one base away. This sample was sequenced with an Illumina HiSeq 2500. TCR beta libraries were prepared by quantitative 5'-RACE with molecular barcodes. Concerning the study's data processing: A new computational method, built on a probabilistic model of VDJ rearrangement, was used to identify disease-linked TCR variants. The public sequencing data were trimmed at Q25 with fastp and processed into clonotypes with MiXCR by TCRdb, which kept only in-frame beta chains. CDR3 protein duplicates are merged, each entry listing the most common genes and DNA. The V and J calls were determined by TCRdb, not by the authors. This sample has just under 350,000 distinct CDR3 sequences in its table, and 14% to 15% of those were observed once. The ten biggest clones cover about 1% of the sample.

At the junction V is shortened by 3 bases and J by 5 bases; bases outside the gene matches: 17. CDR1 and CDR2 are drawn from the germline V gene: SGHDT, YYEEEE. The CDR3 spans 18 residues, from the cysteine through the phenylalanine. Only the CDR3 DNA is retained, 54 bases long and in frame from the first base. Study-level results and caveats: Some TCR beta motif variants had previously been reported in synovial fluid and blood of reactive arthritis patients, which suggested common disease-initiation mechanisms. The disease-linked clones were reported to be significantly enriched in matched synovial fluid samples from ankylosing spondylitis patients. Blood from ankylosing spondylitis patients appeared to be characterized by a TCR beta motif made up of several highly homologous amino acid variants. In peripheral blood, the disease-linked clones were found at relatively low frequencies and had a CD8+ phenotype.

Specimen: blood, either unsorted or a sorted T cell fraction (not recorded which). The chain is encoded by TRBV5-6 joined to TRBJ2-1; TRBD1 fits 7 bases in the junction. This TCR was sampled from a male donor with ankylosing spondylitis or in good health (not recorded which). The DNA is TGTGCCAGCAGCTCGAACCTCCGGATAGACAGGGTGAACAATGAGCAGTTCTTC. Translated, it reads CASSSNLRIDRVNNEQFF.